The present entry profiles one TCR beta chain with its context. The antigen is unknown. The V gene's germline CDR1 is DFQATT and CDR2 SNEGSKA (reference sequence). This CDR3 contains 15 residues. Trimming pared 5 bases from V and 8 bases from J, leaving 22 bases between. The sample comes from a study of CD8 T cells in ankylosing spondylitis. TCRdb ran MiXCR on the 5' RACE reads and lists one entry per CDR3 protein. There are about 500,000 distinct CDR3 sequences in the sample; approximately 12% occur only once, and under 7.5% lies in the top ten. Broader study findings: Seemingly distinctive of ankylosing spondylitis blood was a TCR beta motif formed by eight highly homologous variants.

The sequence was collected from a male donor with ankylosing spondylitis. The sample consisted of blood, either unsorted or a sorted T cell fraction (not recorded which). The chain carries TRBV20-1 and TRBJ2-1; the D gene is possibly TRBD1 (5 bases). The CDR3 DNA sequence: TGCAGTGCTCGTGCTGTCCTAGGGGCTGGTGATGAGCAGTTCTTC. This encodes CSARAVLGAGDEQFF.